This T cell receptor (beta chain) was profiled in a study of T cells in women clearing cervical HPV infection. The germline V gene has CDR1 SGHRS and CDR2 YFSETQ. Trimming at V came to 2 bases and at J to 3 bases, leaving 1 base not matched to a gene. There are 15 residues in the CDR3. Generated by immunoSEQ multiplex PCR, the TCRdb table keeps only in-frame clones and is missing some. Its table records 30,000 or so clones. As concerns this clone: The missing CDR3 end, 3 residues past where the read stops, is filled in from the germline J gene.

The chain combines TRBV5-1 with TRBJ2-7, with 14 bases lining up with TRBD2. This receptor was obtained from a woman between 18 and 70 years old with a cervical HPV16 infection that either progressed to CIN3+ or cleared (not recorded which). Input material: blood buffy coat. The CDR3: CASSFGTSGGYEQYF. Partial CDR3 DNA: TGCGCCAGCAGCTTTGGGACTAGCGGGGGCTACGAG.